This is a list of T cell receptor beta chains from one sample in a study of blood T cell repertoires in COVID-19. TCRdb's table, derived via immunoSEQ multiplex PCR, lists solely in-frame clones and lacks some. The sample records roughly 140,000 clones, 84% being singletons. Material: PBMCs or T cells enriched from blood (not recorded which). The receptor source for this set is a woman aged 18-29 years who had been exposed to COVID-19. CDR3s include the opening cysteine and the closing phenylalanine or tryptophan. D genes are given only for firm matches. Clone size is not always given. Where it is, it says once, few, many or a class for expanded clones.

>TRBJ1-5|TRBV2|.|TRBD1
TGTGCCAGCAGACCAGACAGGGGGATCAATCAGCCCCAGCATTTT
CASRPDRGINQPQHF
>TRBJ2-3|TRBV20-1|.|.
TGCAGTGCCCCTCTAGATACGCAGTATTTT
CSAPLDTQYF
>TRBJ1-5|TRBV18|.|.
TGTGCCAGCTCACAGGGGGAAAATCAGCCCCAGCATTTT
CASSQGENQPQHF
>TRBJ2-7|TRBV12-3/TRBV12-4|.|.
TGTGCCACCGTCCGGGACACGTACGAGCAGTACTTC
CATVRDTYEQYF
>TRBJ2-1|TRBV6-6|.|TRBD2
TGTGCCAGCAGTTACCGGGGGGAAACATACAATGAGCAGTTCTTC
CASSYRGETYNEQFF
>TRBJ2-7|TRBV27|.|TRBD1
TGTGCCAGCAGTTTATTGAGGAGTCGGACAGGGGTTGACTACGAGCAGTACTTC
CASSLLRSRTGVDYEQYF
>TRBJ2-7|TRBV10-3|.|.
TGTGCCATCAGTGAGTACGGGAGCTCCTACGAGCAGTACTTC
CAISEYGSSYEQYF
>TRBJ1-1|TRBV10-1|few|.
TGCGCCAGCAGTGAGTCGGGTGGAGCTGAAGCTTTCTTT
CASSESGGAEAFF
>TRBJ2-7|TRBV27|.|TRBD2
TGTGCCAGCAGTACCGGGACTAGCTTTTCCTACGAGCAGTACTTC
CASSTGTSFSYEQYF
>TRBJ2-1|TRBV19|.|TRBD2
TGTGCCAGTAGTATTACGGGGGGTAGTGAGCAGTTCTTC
CASSITGGSEQFF
>TRBJ1-4|TRBV6-1|.|.
TGTGCCAGCAGTGAATTGGGGGCTTGGGATGAAAAACTGTTTTTT
CASSELGAWDEKLFF
>TRBJ1-2|TRBV19|.|TRBD1
TGTGCCAGTAGTCCCCGGACAGGGAAGGGCTATGGCTACACCTTC
CASSPRTGKGYGYTF
>TRBJ2-3|TRBV7-6|.|.
TGTGCCAGCAGCCCTTACACAGATACGCAGTATTTT
CASSPYTDTQYF
>TRBJ1-2|TRBV30|.|TRBD1
TGTGCCTGGAGGGGGGACAGGGGTAACTATGGCTACACCTTC
CAWRGDRGNYGYTF
>TRBJ2-3|TRBV7-9|.|.
TGTGCCAGCAGCTTAGGGCTAGCAGGCACTACAGATACGCAGTATTTT
CASSLGLAGTTDTQYF
>TRBJ2-1|TRBV3-1/TRBV3-2|.|TRBD2
TGTGCCAGCAGCCGCAATAGCGGGAGCTCCTACAATGAGCAGTTCTTC
CASSRNSGSSYNEQFF
>TRBJ2-5|TRBV12-5|.|TRBD1
TGTGCTAGTGGTTTGGACCGGGACAGGGTTGTAGAGACCCAGTACTTC
CASGLDRDRVVETQYF
>TRBJ1-3|TRBV9|.|.
TGTGCCAGCAGCGTAGGTGGGACACTCTCTGGAAACACCATATATTTT
CASSVGGTLSGNTIYF
>TRBJ1-2|TRBV2|.|.
TGTGCCAGCAAAGGGGAGGTTTACTATGGCTACACCTTC
CASKGEVYYGYTF
>TRBJ2-1|TRBV28|once|TRBD2
TGTGCCAGCAGTTTCCTTCCGACTAGCGGGAGCTACAATGAGCAGTTCTTC
CASSFLPTSGSYNEQFF
>TRBJ1-4|TRBV20-1|.|.
TGCAGTGCCACGGGGAGTGAAAAACTGTTTTTT
CSATGSEKLFF
>TRBJ1-4|TRBV6-5|.|.
TGTGCCAGCAGTTACCAACGGGGGGCGCAGGAAAAACTGTTTTTT
CASSYQRGAQEKLFF
>TRBJ2-5|TRBV9|.|.
TGTGCCAGCAGCCCCCAAACACAGGTACAAGAGACCCAGTACTTC
CASSPQTQVQETQYF
>TRBJ1-5|TRBV10-3|.|TRBD1
TGTGCCATCAGTCCAGACAGGGAAGGAAGACCCCAGCATTTT
CAISPDREGRPQHF
>TRBJ2-1|TRBV3-1/TRBV3-2|.|TRBD2
TGTGCCAGCAGCCAAGCGAGCGGGATGAAAAATGAGCAGTTCTTC
CASSQASGMKNEQFF
>TRBJ1-1|TRBV7-9|.|TRBD1
TGTGCCAGCAGCCGACAGGGCCCTGAAGCTTTCTTT
CASSRQGPEAFF
>TRBJ1-5|TRBV5-1|.|TRBD1
TGCGCCAGCAGCTTAGGGCCTGAGGGGGCCAATCAGCCCCAGCATTTT
CASSLGPEGANQPQHF
>TRBJ1-4|TRBV5-1|.|.
TGCGCCAGCAGCTTGAGAGGGATGGCGCCTAATGAAAAACTGTTTTTT
CASSLRGMAPNEKLFF
>TRBJ2-1|TRBV9|once|.
TGTGCCAGCAGCGTAGGGACAGGACAACTAGCGGCCTACTACAATGAGCAGTTCTTC
CASSVGTGQLAAYYNEQFF
>TRBJ2-3|TRBV30|once|.
TGTGCCTGGAGTGGATTCCAACGGCGGGGAATAGATACGCAGTATTTT
CAWSGFQRRGIDTQYF
>TRBJ1-4|TRBV27|many|.
TGTGCCAGCAGTCTCCAGGGAACAGGTGAAAAACTGTTTTTT
CASSLQGTGEKLFF
>TRBJ1-1|TRBV5-1|.|.
TGCGCCAGCAGCTTGGAGGCACCGGGGGACACTGAAGCTTTCTTT
CASSLEAPGDTEAFF